This T cell receptor (beta chain) was found in a study of blood T cell repertoires in COVID-19. Looking at the study overall: The United States, Italy and Spain supplied acute and convalescent COVID-19 samples.

Source study methods: It was from reference gene primer amplification that nucleated cell counts were estimated. Here immunoSEQ multiplex PCR was the method, and the copy in TCRdb shows in-frame clones only, minus some. V, J and clone size reflect that table, while D and trimming were determined from the DNA. This table holds about 160,000 clones, approximately 81% found once. Looked up from germline, CDR1 is SQVTM and CDR2 is ANQGSEA. V dropped 3 bases and J dropped 5; count of bases not matched to a gene: 5. The CDR3 spans 13 residues. Sequenced: peripheral blood. This clonotype originated in a human donor with acute or convalescent COVID-19. The donor label of this sample is uncertain. This chain joins TRBV29-1 and TRBJ1-1; TRBD1 aligns across 8 bases. The CDR3 bases are TGCAGCGTTGACAGGGGGCAGGGGACTGAAGCTTTCTTT. Translation gives CSVDRGQGTEAFF.